This T cell receptor (beta chain) originates from a study of cytomegalovirus exposure and HLA in healthy donors. Study-level information: Membership in the Caucasian-associated ancestry cluster was found for around 81% of 300 to 500 genotyped donors.

This PCR relied on a set of 60 Vbeta primers and 13 Jbeta primers. Profiling relied on immunoSEQ multiplex PCR, and the TCRdb table lists in-frame clones only, not all of them. The sample records 130,000 or so clones, 78% being singletons. CDR1 and CDR2 (germline): MDHEN, SYDVKM. V lost 2 bases and J lost 4, with 25 bases in between. The CDR3 covers 19 residues. The sample consisted of PBMCs. This chain connects TRBV28 to TRBJ2-3; TRBD1 is a possible D gene (6 bases). The clonotype comes from a woman aged 40-49 years in good health and CMV-seronegative. In DNA form, the CDR3 reads TGTGCCAGCAGTTTAGCACCGGCTATGTCCCTAGGGGGATCAGATACGCAGTATTTT. Amino acids: CASSLAPAMSLGGSDTQYF.